One T cell receptor beta chain is described in this entry. Its antigen is not known. The data stem from a study of Ad26.COV2.S vaccination and SARS-CoV-2 variants. Overall study context: Dosing was one shot or two shots 56 days apart.

The method was immunoSEQ multiplex PCR; TCRdb's version includes in-frame clones alone and lacks a portion of them. The sample shows 430,000 or so clones, 89% of them seen only once. The treatment: 15 to 20 received Ad26.COV2.S at low or high dose, single or two shots; 5 received placebo; per-sample allocation not given. Day 63 after the first injection of vaccine or placebo was the sampling time. Per germline, CDR1 SEHNR and CDR2 FQNEAQ (reference sequence). The CDR3 is 14 amino acids. Trimming left V 5 bases short and J 0 bases short, with 9 bases between. Study-level findings and limits: For non-spike TCRs, breadth in vaccine recipients resembled that in placebo recipients.

This receptor was identified in a person aged 18 to 65 who received the Ad26.COV2.S COVID-19 vaccine or a placebo. V gene TRBV7-9 combines with J gene TRBJ2-3, with D unresolved. Sequenced here: peripheral blood, sampled in a trial of Ad26.COV2.S vaccine versus placebo. This CDR3 reads CASSRRGSTDTQYF. CDR3 bases: TGTGCCAGCAGCCGTCGAGGAAGCACAGATACGCAGTATTTT. Full variable domain (remainder filled in from reference TRBV7-9 and TRBJ2-3): DTGVSQNPRHKITKRGQNVTFRCDPISEHNRLYWYRQTLGQGPEFLTYFQNEAQLEKSRLLSDRFSAERPKGSFSTLEIQRTEQGDSAMYLCASSRRGSTDTQYFGPGTRLTVL.